This T cell receptor (beta chain) was profiled in a study of identical twins. General study points: Twins' surplus sharing was weaker for beta out-of-frame sequences. There is a chance that invariant MAIT and iNKT cells partially muddied zero-insertion analyses.

A few counts support this clonotype. Its target is unknown. TCRdb reanalysed the 5' RACE reads using MiXCR and keeps one entry per CDR3 protein. The table has about 790,000 distinct CDR3 sequences, 15% to 20% seen once. CDR3 length equals 13 residues. In germline, CDR1 is ENHRY, CDR2 SYGVKD. Trimming stripped 10 bases from V and 1 base from J, with 11 bases between. In addition, the sample was reused for a study of T cells expressing NK-cell markers. That publication notes: Seven donors tested HCMV-seropositive and one tested seronegative among the eight sequenced.

The receptor comes from a woman aged 18-29 years in good health. The sample taken for sequencing was PBMCs. The chain is built from TRBV10-3 and TRBJ1-5, with D perhaps matching TRBD1 (5 bases). CDR3 loop: CATRWDSNQPQHF. CDR3 DNA: TGTGCCACCAGGTGGGACAGCAATCAGCCCCAGCATTTT.